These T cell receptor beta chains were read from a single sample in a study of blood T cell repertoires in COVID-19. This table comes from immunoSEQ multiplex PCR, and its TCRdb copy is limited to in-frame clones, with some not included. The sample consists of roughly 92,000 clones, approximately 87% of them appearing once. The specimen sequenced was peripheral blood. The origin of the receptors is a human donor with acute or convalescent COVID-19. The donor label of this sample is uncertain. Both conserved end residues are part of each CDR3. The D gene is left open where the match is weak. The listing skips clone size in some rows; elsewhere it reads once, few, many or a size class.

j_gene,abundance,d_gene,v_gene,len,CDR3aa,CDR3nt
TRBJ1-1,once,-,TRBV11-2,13,CASSETTGGEAFF,TGTGCCAGCAGCGAGACGACGGGTGGTGAAGCTTTCTTT
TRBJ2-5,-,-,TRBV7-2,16,CASSLGVARGMETQYF,TGTGCCAGCAGCTTAGGGGTGGCCAGGGGCATGGAGACCCAGTACTTC
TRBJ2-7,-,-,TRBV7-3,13,CASSSAPRGEQYF,TGTGCCAGCAGCTCAGCCCCACGGGGTGAGCAGTACTTC
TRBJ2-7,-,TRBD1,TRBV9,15,CASSEGGTGVYEQYF,TGTGCCAGCAGCGAGGGGGGGACAGGGGTCTACGAGCAGTACTTC
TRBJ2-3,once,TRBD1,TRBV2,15,CASSERQGSGDTQYF,TGTGCCAGCAGTGAGAGACAGGGTTCGGGAGATACGCAGTATTTT
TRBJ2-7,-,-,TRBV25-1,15,CASSEAGWGLIEQYF,TGTGCCAGCAGTGAAGCGGGGTGGGGTTTGATCGAGCAGTACTTC
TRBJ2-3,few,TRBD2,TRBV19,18,CASSRGLAGGISTDTQYF,TGTGCCAGTAGTCGCGGACTAGCGGGGGGGATTAGCACAGATACGCAGTATTTT
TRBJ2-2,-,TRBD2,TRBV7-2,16,CASSLVGGGYTGELFF,TGTGCCAGCAGCTTAGTGGGCGGGGGTTACACCGGGGAGCTGTTTTTT
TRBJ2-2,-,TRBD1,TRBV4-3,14,CASSPGTGGGELFF,TGCGCCAGCAGCCCCGGGACAGGGGGCGGGGAGCTGTTTTTT
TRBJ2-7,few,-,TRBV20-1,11,CSARERYEQYF,TGCAGTGCACGGGAAAGGTACGAGCAGTACTTC
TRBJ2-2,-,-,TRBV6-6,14,CASSYGSGPGELFF,TGTGCCAGCAGTTACGGGTCAGGGCCCGGGGAGCTGTTTTTT
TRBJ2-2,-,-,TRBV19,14,CATGSGVKAGELFF,TGTGCCACTGGGTCGGGGGTTAAGGCCGGGGAGCTGTTTTTT
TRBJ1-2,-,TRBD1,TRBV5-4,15,CASSLQGAGNYGYTF,TGTGCCAGCAGCTTACAGGGGGCAGGGAACTATGGCTACACCTTC
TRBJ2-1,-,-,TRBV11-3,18,CASSLGGLSGAAYNEQFF,TGTGCCAGCAGCTTAGGGGGGCTGAGCGGGGCGGCCTACAATGAGCAGTTCTTC
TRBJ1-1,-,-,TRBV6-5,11,CASSQGWEAFF,TGTGCCAGCAGCCAGGGGTGGGAAGCTTTCTTT
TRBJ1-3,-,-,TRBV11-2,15,CASSLRQGDGNTIYF,TGTGCCAGCAGCTTAAGGCAGGGTGATGGAAACACCATATATTTT
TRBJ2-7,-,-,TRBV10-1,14,CASSDGWISGEQYF,TGCGCCAGCAGTGACGGCTGGATCTCGGGAGAGCAGTACTTC
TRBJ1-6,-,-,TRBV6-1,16,CASSEDGSSYNSPLHF,TGTGCCAGCAGTGAAGATGGGAGCTCCTATAATTCACCCCTCCACTTT
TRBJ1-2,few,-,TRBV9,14,CASSVGADRYGYTF,TGTGCCAGCAGCGTAGGGGCCGACAGATATGGCTACACCTTC
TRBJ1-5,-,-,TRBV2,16,CASSGSTATDNQPQHF,TGTGCCAGCAGTGGGTCGACAGCAACCGACAATCAGCCCCAGCATTTT
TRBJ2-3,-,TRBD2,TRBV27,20,CASSPAGNRGGTHGVDTQYF,TGTGCCAGCAGTCCAGCCGGGAATCGGGGGGGAACCCACGGAGTGGATACGCAGTATTTT
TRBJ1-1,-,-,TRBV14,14,CASSRPGRNTEAFF,TGTGCCAGCAGCCGCCCGGGTAGGAACACTGAAGCTTTCTTT